This passage covers 13 T cell receptor beta chains from one sample sequenced in a study of lymphopenia after photon versus proton radiotherapy. The assay was immunoSEQ multiplex PCR, and TCRdb's table has in-frame clones only and misses some. Here the sample spans some 64,000 clones, about nine tenths being singletons. Sample: peripheral blood, taken from a patient treated with proton-based radiotherapy. The source of these receptors is a man older than 75 with esophageal cancer.

The chain joins TRBV5-1 to TRBJ2-1; 10 bases line up with TRBD2. The ends lost 8 bases at V and 4 bases at J; junction bases unmatched: 9. From germline, CDR1 is SGHRS and CDR2 YFSETQ. The CDR3 covers 15 residues. CDR3: CASIRAGGGYNEQFF. The CDR3 bases are TGCGCCAGTATCCGAGCGGGAGGGGGTTACAATGAGCAGTTCTTC.

This clone has a single count. V is TRBV4-3 and J is TRBJ1-2; D is possibly TRBD1 (6 bases). Trimming took 3 bases from V and 0 from J, leaving 14 bases between them. This CDR3 has 16 amino acids. Germline CDR1 is LGHNA and CDR2 is YSLEER. Written as DNA, the CDR3 is TGCGCCAGCAGCCACCCTAAGGACAGTCCTAACTATGGCTACACCTTC. Protein sequence: CASSHPKDSPNYGYTF.

This clone was recorded only once. The J gene is TRBJ2-1, the V gene TRBV9; 7 nucleotides align to TRBD2. The CDR3 is 15 amino acids. The germline CDR1 and CDR2 sequences are SGDLS and YYNGEE. V dropped 0 bases and J dropped 9; count of bases not matched to a gene: 9. The chain's CDR3 is CASSVVRAGAAEQFF. The CDR3 nucleotides are TGTGCCAGCAGCGTAGTACGGGCGGGAGCGGCTGAGCAGTTCTTC.

This clone was recorded only once. V usage is TRBV9 and J usage is TRBJ2-7, with TRBD2 matching 10 bases. Trimming took 2 bases from V and 6 from J; bases not matched to a gene: 5. CDR1 and CDR2 (germline): SGDLS, YYNGEE. CDR3 size: 14 residues. The CDR3 spells CASSVSGGAGEQYF. In DNA form, the CDR3 reads TGTGCCAGCAGCGTGAGCGGGGGGGCTGGCGAGCAGTACTTC.

A single count supports this clone. This rearrangement joins TRBV15 to TRBJ1-2; possibly TRBD1 for D (5 bases). Germline V lookup: CDR1 LNHNV, CDR2 YYDKDF (reference sequence). Deletions cut 3 bases from V and 2 bases from J, with 13 bases between. This CDR3 contains 15 residues. In DNA, the CDR3 is TGTGCCACCAGCAGTGGTGGGGCGGGGAACTATGGCTACACCTTC. Residues: CATSSGGAGNYGYTF.

In nucleotides, the CDR3 is TGTGCCAGCATACCTAGTTCGATAGCGGGAGGTGAGCAGTTCTTC. Its protein is CASIPSSIAGGEQFF. The V gene is TRBV27, the J gene TRBJ2-1; 10 bases are a match to TRBD2. CDR1 is MNHEY and CDR2 is SMNVEV in the germline V gene (reference sequence). With 7 bases clipped from V and 9 bases from J, the junction kept 12 bases outside the gene matches. The CDR3 is 15 amino acids.

V is TRBV6-1 and J is TRBJ2-7, with a weak D call TRBD1 (5 bases). V lost 1 base, J lost 2 bases, and 9 bases lay in between. This CDR3 region has 14 residues. Germline lookup yields CDR1 MNHNS and CDR2 SASEGT. CDR3 DNA: TGTGCCAGCAGTGAAGGATGGACAACCTACGAGCAGTACTTC. Its translation: CASSEGWTTYEQYF.

The chain combines TRBV10-3 with TRBJ1-3; D is ambiguous. Per germline, CDR1 ENHRY and CDR2 SYGVKD. The CDR3 length is 15 residues. Trimming pared 0 bases from V and 0 bases from J, leaving 6 bases between. The CDR3, as DNA: TGTGCCATCAGTGAGTCAGCCATCTCTGGAAACACCATATATTTT. Protein product: CAISESAISGNTIYF.

This chain joins TRBV5-6 and TRBJ2-7; D is undetermined. The ends were cut back, 1 base at V and 0 bases at J, with 8 bases in the middle. Germline loops: CDR1 SGHDT, CDR2 YYEEEE. This CDR3 has 14 residues. The CDR3 nucleotides read TGTGCCAGCAGCTTGAGGCATATCTCCTACGAGCAGTACTTC. It specifies CASSLRHISYEQYF.

This chain connects TRBV5-1 to TRBJ2-3; D may be TRBD2 (6 bases). The CDR3 covers 20 residues. The V end was cut by 0 bases, the J end by 0 bases, with 23 bases between. Germline values: CDR1 SGHRS, CDR2 YFSETQ. CDR3 region: CASSLGEAPGSPSSTDTQYF. DNA for the CDR3: TGCGCCAGCAGCTTGGGGGAGGCCCCGGGGTCCCCCTCTAGCACAGATACGCAGTATTTT.

V and J are TRBV11-2 and TRBJ2-7; 13 bases fit TRBD2. Germline CDR1 reads SGHAT; CDR2 reads FQNNGV. The CDR3 is made up of 15 amino acids. Germline trimming cut 5 bases from V and 3 bases from J; bases unmatched to any gene: 4. The CDR3 loop reads CASSPTSGRYYEQYF. The CDR3 DNA is TGTGCCAGCAGCCCGACTAGCGGGAGGTACTACGAGCAGTACTTC.

J is TRBJ2-2 and V is TRBV4-3, with 10 bases fitting TRBD1. The CDR3 totals 16 residues. From germline, CDR1 is LGHNA and CDR2 YSLEER. With 0 bases clipped from V and 5 bases from J, the junction kept 3 bases outside the gene matches. For the CDR3, the DNA is TGCGCCAGCAGCCAAGAGACAGGGGGCCGGACCGGGGAGCTGTTTTTT. Its protein product is CASSQETGGRTGELFF.

V usage is TRBV13 and J usage is TRBJ2-1, with 7 bases fitting TRBD2. The CDR3 contains 15 residues. The V and J ends lost 6 bases and 0 bases, in that order; junction bases with no gene match: 5. The germline gives CDR1 PRHDT, CDR2 FYEKMQ (reference sequence). The CDR3 DNA reads as TGTGCCAGCAGAGAACTAGCGAGCTCCTACAATGAGCAGTTCTTC. Translating gives CASRELASSYNEQFF. Together with reference TRBV13 and TRBJ2-1, the CDR3 gives the full variable domain: AAGVIQSPRHLIKEKRETATLKCYPIPRHDTVYWYQQGPGQDPQFLISFYEKMQSDKGSIPDRFSAQQFSDYHSELNMSSLELGDSALYFCASRELASSYNEQFFGPGTRLTVL.